This T cell receptor (beta chain) was recovered during a study of cytomegalovirus exposure and HLA in healthy donors. Produced via immunoSEQ multiplex PCR; TCRdb's table is partial and in-frame only. The sample carries approximately 170,000 clones, about 89% recorded once. Germline CDR1 reads MDHEN; CDR2 reads SYDVKM. This CDR3 comprises 12 residues. Sequencing used PBMCs. The rearrangement links TRBV28 to TRBJ2-1, with D perhaps TRBD2 (5 bases). The TCR sequence derives from a woman aged 18-29 years in good health and CMV-seropositive. CDR3 coding DNA: TGTGCAACAGCGGTGGCCTACAATGAGCAGTTCTTC. Translating gives CATAVAYNEQFF.